The entry below describes one TCR beta chain. Its cognate antigen has yet to be identified. No base quality values were provided; no much bigger clone lies one nucleotide off. This record comes from a study of a mutant IDH1 vaccine in newly diagnosed glioma listed by TCRdb under 2021. A note on the overall study: Eight vaccinations were administered to patients in weeks 1, 3, 5, 7, 11, 15, 19 and 23, corresponding to visits V03 through V10. Vaccination was initiated 4-6 weeks after radiotherapy alone, or concurrently with temozolomide cycles in the chemotherapy-containing groups. Of the approximately 30 treated patients, approximately 60% were male and approximately 38% were female, and a mean age of around 40 years was recorded. Prior to enrollment, patients had been given standard therapy consisting of radiotherapy alone, temozolomide alone, or radiochemotherapy with temozolomide, with the combination given to most patients. Peripheral blood was collected at six visits: V03 (baseline), V05, V07, V10, V12 and V13. Longitudinal TCRB deep sequencing was performed for 20 to 25 treated patients wherever samples were available for exploratory analyses. Overall study outcomes, separate from this receptor: Changes in the top peripheral T cell clonotypes picked up by TCRB sequencing did not appear to be linked to pseudoprogression. PBMC samples for TCRB deep sequencing were selected based on availability. The authors noted that analyses of patient blood samples could not be reproduced because of sample limitations. Vaccine-induced immune responses across multiple MHC alleles were detected in 90% to 95% of patients.

Library construction relied on the immunoSEQ multiplex PCR assay. Rearranged TCR beta chain sequences were amplified using the hsTCRB Kit according to the manufacturer's protocol. Sequencing of TCRB libraries was carried out on an Illumina MiSeq. For the original study's pipeline: The kit vendor's proprietary platform handled demultiplexing, trimming and gene mapping. The table was pulled from immuneACCESS by TCRdb, which kept in-frame rearrangements only. Such tables lose some clones; where checked, under half of the loss comes from unresolved V genes, and the rest has no known cause. The V and J calls and clone size are taken from that table; D and trimming were inferred from the DNA. The sample yields about 33,000 clones; approximately 88% were counted once. The ten biggest clones cover around 2.5% of the sample. Interpreted using the paper, the time point label stands for: week 23, last vaccination. Every vaccine dose consisted of 300 ug of a 20-mer mutant IDH1 peptide in Montanide, administered subcutaneously together with topical imiquimod. Newly diagnosed WHO grade 3 or 4 IDH1-mutant astrocytomas showing loss of nuclear ATRX were present in the donors. The samples were drawn from NOA16, a multicentre, single-arm, open-label phase I trial in Germany that tested a mutant IDH1 peptide vaccine in humans for the first time. Genomic DNA for TCRB sequencing was isolated from EDTA blood with the DNeasy Blood and Tissue Kit.

The starting material was PBMCs, obtained from a glioma patient whose treatment included an IDH1 peptide vaccine. This TCR derives from a man aged 40-49 years with glioma.

The sequenced DNA is TGTGCCAGCAGCCAGAGGACTAGCGGGGACCCAGGAGAGACCCAGTACTTC. The encoded protein is CASSQRTSGDPGETQYF. The chain joins TRBV7-7 to TRBJ2-5; a stretch of 12 junction bases matches TRBD2. From the cysteine up to the phenylalanine, the CDR3 has a length of 17 residues. The DNA shown is the 51-base CDR3, in frame from base 1. Sequences SSHAT (CDR1) and FNYEAQ (CDR2) are obtained from the germline V gene (reference sequence). Trimming leaves V shorter by 5 bases and J shorter by 4 bases, with the junction holding 11 bases beyond the gene matches. The variable domain in full, with residues beyond the CDR3 obtained from the reference TRBV7-7 and TRBJ2-5 genes, is GAGVSQSPRYKVTKRGQDVTLRCDPISSHATLYWYQQALGQGPEFLTYFNYEAQPDKSGLPSDRFSAERPEGSISTLTIQRTEQRDSAMYRCASSQRTSGDPGETQYFGPGTRLLVL.